The TCR beta chain described here comes from a study of T cell repertoires in cytomegalovirus infection. The CDR3 consists of 14 residues. Germline loops: CDR1 DFQATT, CDR2 SNEGSKA (reference sequence). V lost 2 bases and J lost 5, with 15 bases in between. This clonotype has a handful of counts. TCRdb reprocessed the reads via MiXCR and lists one record per CDR3 protein. The sample yields under 350,000 distinct CDR3 sequences, around 9.6% seen once. The sequence came from a human donor in good health (CMV status not recorded). Some clones in this sample may be carry-over from other donors' samples. J is TRBJ1-1 and V is TRBV20-1; a weak D match, TRBD1 (5 bases). The sequenced material came from PBMCs. CDR3 protein: CSARLPGAGTEAFF. DNA for the CDR3: TGCAGTGCTAGATTGCCCGGGGCGGGGACTGAAGCTTTCTTT.